These T cell receptor beta chains were read from a single sample in a study of blood T cell repertoires in COVID-19. Using immunoSEQ multiplex PCR, the repertoire was profiled, and TCRdb retains in-frame clones only, with some absent. This table has around 390,000 clones, around 87% appearing once. Input material: PBMCs or T cells enriched from blood (not recorded which). These receptors all come from a woman between 50 and 59 years old who had recovered from COVID-19. Both conserved end residues are trimmed from each CDR3. D genes are given only for firm matches.

D,J,V,CDR3
TRBD2,TRBJ2-1,TRBV7-6,ASSEQLAGGMNEQF
.,TRBJ1-1,TRBV28,ASSMDRHLTEAF
TRBD1,TRBJ1-5,TRBV7-6,ASSSRQGPNQPQH
.,TRBJ1-1,TRBV19,ASSPQGSSMNTEAF
.,TRBJ1-2,TRBV28,ASSLQYRRNGYT
TRBD1,TRBJ1-5,TRBV2,ASSNRDRVYQPQH
.,TRBJ2-2,TRBV7-3,ASSFAAGELF
.,TRBJ1-2,TRBV27,ASSLVRSGGYT
TRBD1,TRBJ1-2,TRBV29-1,SVWTGGYGYT
TRBD2,TRBJ2-5,TRBV24-1,ATSDWGGVQETQY
.,TRBJ2-5,TRBV2,ASSTYGQAGETQY
.,TRBJ1-5,TRBV4-1,ASSQEFSTVPQPQH
TRBD1,TRBJ1-2,TRBV19,ASGQEKHYGYT
TRBD1,TRBJ2-7,TRBV25-1,ATFADRGNEQY
TRBD2,TRBJ2-2,TRBV30,AWSVRFKGLSHFGELF
.,TRBJ1-6,TRBV7-9,ASSSDTTYNSPLH
.,TRBJ1-4,TRBV6-5,ASSPVNEKLF
.,TRBJ2-7,TRBV5-1,ASSLGYEQY
.,TRBJ2-7,TRBV7-8,ASSYYQGRAYEQY